This TCR beta chain was obtained from a study of long-term antiretroviral therapy in people with HIV. Study findings and constraints: Comparison with controls showed narrower CDR3 length ranges in HIV repertoires.

Each donor provided at least one pre-ART PBMC sample and at least two post-ART PBMC samples. The CDR3 covers 14 residues. The germline V gene encodes CDR1 SGDLS and CDR2 YYNGEE. The J segment lost 7 bases and the V segment lost 2 bases, leaving 5 bases of the junction unmatched. This clone was seen only once. Its target is unknown. Version v3.0 of the immunoSEQ assay was performed at survey level. Generated by immunoSEQ multiplex PCR, the TCRdb table keeps only in-frame clones and is missing some. The repertoire holds 25,000 to 35,000 clones, with approximately 85% as singletons. Specimen: unsorted PBMCs, collected 0.8 years before starting antiretroviral therapy. The J gene is TRBJ1-5, the V gene TRBV9, with 8 bases lining up with TRBD1. The TCR comes from a young man with HIV. In DNA form, the CDR3 reads TGTGCCAGCAGCGTCGGGACAGGATGGCAGCCCCAGCATTTT. Translating gives CASSVGTGWQPQHF.